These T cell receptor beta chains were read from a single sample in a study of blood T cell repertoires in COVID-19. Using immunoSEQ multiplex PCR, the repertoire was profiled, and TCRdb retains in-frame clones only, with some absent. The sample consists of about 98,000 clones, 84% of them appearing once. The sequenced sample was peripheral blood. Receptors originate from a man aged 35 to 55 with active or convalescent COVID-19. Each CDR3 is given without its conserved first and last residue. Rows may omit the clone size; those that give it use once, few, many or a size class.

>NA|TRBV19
ASSIVGRTNGYT
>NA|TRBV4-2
ASSQKPGTGGAGGNTIY
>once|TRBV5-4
ASSPASGGAYNEQF
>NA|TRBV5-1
ASSLAGDYTDTQY
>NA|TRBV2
ASSVAENTEAF
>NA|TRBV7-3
ASSLNPGGIYEQY
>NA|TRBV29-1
SVPGGSGNTIY
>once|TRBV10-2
ASSVSEMNEQF
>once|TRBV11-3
ASSLDQGNYNEQF
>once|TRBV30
AWSANRAGAKNIQY
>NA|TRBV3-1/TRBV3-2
ASSGLAGQETQY
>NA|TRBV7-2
ASSLKWPGLAGNNEQF
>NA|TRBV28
ASSLWWTGGVQKPQH
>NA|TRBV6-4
ASSRQGTNTGELF
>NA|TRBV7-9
ASSPRPGLAEQY
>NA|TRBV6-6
ASSDRGMHNEQF
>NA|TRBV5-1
ASGGGESEAF
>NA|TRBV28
ASGPGDNSGNTIY
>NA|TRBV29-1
SVGSDGNTIY
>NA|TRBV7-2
ASSSGQGQTYEQY
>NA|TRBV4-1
ASSQGGLALDIQY
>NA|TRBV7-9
ASTPGRAYEQY